This T cell receptor beta chain originates from a study of cytomegalovirus exposure and HLA in healthy donors. Study conclusions and caveats: Overall, about 160 TCR beta chains were annotated as cytomegalovirus-associated.

The CDR3 covers 12 residues. Trimming pared 5 bases from V and 7 bases from J, leaving 11 bases between. Per the germline V gene, CDR1 is LNHDA and CDR2 is SQIVND (reference sequence). Primers for the PCR totalled 60 Vbeta and 13 Jbeta. TCRdb's copy holds only in-frame clones and misses some; the assay was immunoSEQ multiplex PCR. Here the sample spans about 160,000 clones, about three quarters being singletons. This clone was seen only a few times. What it binds is not known. The material sequenced was PBMCs. The genes are TRBV19 and TRBJ1-1, with a possible D match to TRBD1 (5 bases). The TCR originated in a woman aged 25 to 39 in good health and CMV-seronegative. CDR3: CASSSDTFEAFF. CDR3 bases: TGTGCCAGTAGTTCGGACACCTTTGAAGCTTTCTTT. The variable domain in full, with the rest retrieved from reference TRBV19 and TRBJ1-1, is DGGITQSPKYLFRKEGQNVTLSCEQNLNHDAMYWYRQDPGQGLRLIYYSQIVNDFQKGDIAEGYSVSREKKESFPLTVTSAQKNPTAFYLCASSSDTFEAFFGQGTRLTVV.